What follows are 12 T cell receptor beta chains derived from one specimen sequenced in a study of T cell repertoires in ileal Crohn's disease. The method was immunoSEQ multiplex PCR; TCRdb's version includes in-frame clones alone and lacks a portion of them. Here the sample spans roughly 62,000 clones, roughly 91% being singletons. As to time point: neoterminal ileum biopsy at postoperative endoscopy, about 6 months after surgery. The material sequenced was ileal tissue. These receptors all stem from an adult with Crohn's disease.

The V gene is TRBV15, the J gene TRBJ1-2, with 8 bases that match TRBD1. CDR3 length: 11 residues. Germline V gives CDR1 LNHNV, CDR2 YYDKDF (reference sequence). With 8 bases clipped from V and 9 bases from J, the junction kept 5 bases outside the gene matches. Here the CDR3 reads CATGTGASYTF. Written as DNA, the CDR3 is TGTGCCACCGGGACAGGCGCTAGCTACACCTTC.

The chain couples TRBV2 to TRBJ2-7; a possible D gene is TRBD1 (5 bases). This CDR3 region has 14 residues. The germline gives CDR1 SNHLY, CDR2 FYNNEI. The ends were cut back, 5 bases at V and 0 bases at J, with 11 bases in the middle. CDR3 DNA sequence: TGTGCCAGCAGTTACGACAGCAGCTCCTACGAGCAGTACGTC. It is translated as CASSYDSSSYEQYV.

For the CDR3, the DNA is TGTGCCACCAGCACCCTAACTAGCGGGGCATACAATGAGCAGTTCTTC. Amino acid sequence: CATSTLTSGAYNEQFF. The chain uses TRBV15 and TRBJ2-1; 10 bases agree with TRBD2. CDR1 and CDR2 from the germline V gene are LNHNV and YYDKDF (reference sequence). The V gene end was trimmed by 4 bases and the J gene end by 4 bases; junction bases not matched to a gene: 7. This CDR3 contains 16 residues.

The rearrangement links TRBV9 to TRBJ1-3; D is perhaps TRBD1 (6 bases). CDR1 is SGDLS, CDR2 YYNGEE, per germline. Deletions cut 3 bases from V and 3 bases from J, with 13 bases between. The CDR3 is 15 residues long. The CDR3 DNA reads TGTGCCAGCAGCGCGGGGGGCCTTGGTGGAAACACCATATATTTT. Protein sequence: CASSAGGLGGNTIYF.

The chain uses TRBV6-5 and TRBJ2-7; TRBD1 agrees at 9 bases. The CDR3 contains 16 residues. Germline CDR1 is MNHEY and CDR2 is SVGAGI. The trim removed 4 bases at V and 4 bases at J, leaving 11 bases unmatched. Written as DNA, the CDR3 is TGTGCCAGCAGTTCCCGCCTCGGGACAGGGATTTACGAGCAGTACTTC. Its translation: CASSSRLGTGIYEQYF.

V is TRBV15 and J is TRBJ1-4; D remains unclear. Germline lookup yields CDR1 LNHNV and CDR2 YYDKDF (reference sequence). Trimming removed 1 base at V and 0 bases at J, with 3 bases between. This CDR3 has 14 amino acids. CDR3 nucleotides: TGTGCCACCAGCAGAGCTGCAACTAATGAAAAACTGTTTTTT. Translation gives CATSRAATNEKLFF.

The chain joins TRBV29-1 to TRBJ1-1; 12 positions match TRBD1. Per germline, CDR1 SQVTM and CDR2 ANQGSEA. V was pared by 6 bases and J by 7 bases, with 9 bases of the junction left unmatched. The CDR3 length is 14 residues. CDR3 residues: CSVGTGGTGSEAFF. CDR3 nucleotides: TGCAGCGTAGGGACAGGGGGCACCGGGAGTGAAGCTTTCTTT.

The V and J genes are TRBV6-1 and TRBJ1-2; 8 bases fit TRBD1. The CDR3 length is 14 residues. V trimming: 6 bases; J trimming: 8 bases; junction bases outside the gene matches: 11. Germline V gene sequence: CDR1 MNHNS, CDR2 SASEGT. The CDR3 coding sequence is TGTGCCAGCAGGGACGGACAGGGAGGAGGAGGCTACACCTTC. Amino acid sequence: CASRDGQGGGGYTF.

V and J are TRBV6-5 and TRBJ2-1; a weak D match, TRBD1 (6 bases). The CDR3 length is 14 residues. The V and J ends lost 2 bases and 7 bases respectively, with 12 bases between them. The germline V gene has CDR1 MNHEY and CDR2 SVGAGI. CDR3 in DNA: TGTGCCAGCAGTTACGTGGGACACCTGAATGAGCAGTTCTTC. It encodes CASSYVGHLNEQFF.

This sequence joins TRBV7-2 and TRBJ1-1; 11 bases line up with TRBD1. The germline V gene encodes CDR1 SGHTA and CDR2 FQGNSA. This CDR3 is 15 amino acids long. Germline trimming cut 8 bases from V and 1 base from J; bases unmatched to any gene: 6. CDR3 sequence: CASSRGQGANTEAFF. The CDR3, as DNA: TGTGCCAGCTCGCGTGGACAGGGGGCGAACACTGAAGCTTTCTTT. The complete variable domain, with remaining parts taken from reference TRBV7-2 and TRBJ1-1, reads GAGVSQSPSNKVTEKGKDVELRCDPISGHTALYWYRQSLGQGLEFLIYFQGNSAPDKSGLPSDRFSAERTGGSVSTLTIQRTQQEDSAVYLCASSRGQGANTEAFFGQGTRLTVV.

V gene TRBV14 combines with J gene TRBJ1-2; TRBD1 matches at 8 bases. The junction had 10 bases not matched to a gene; V was cut back by 5 bases and J by 5 bases. Germline CDR1 is SGHDN and CDR2 is FVKESK. This CDR3 has 15 amino acids. CDR3 bases: TGTGCCAGCAGCTCTGAATTTGGGACAGGTTATGGCTACACCTTC. This encodes CASSSEFGTGYGYTF.

The gene calls are TRBV6-5 and TRBJ1-2; D is perhaps TRBD1 (5 bases). Trimming took off 1 base at V and 4 bases at J, with 10 bases between the two ends. This CDR3 is built from 14 residues. Germline V lookup: CDR1 MNHEY, CDR2 SVGAGI. CDR3 protein: CASSYFAGTYGYTF. In DNA, the CDR3 is TGTGCCAGCAGTTACTTCGCGGGGACCTATGGCTACACCTTC.